Shown below are 22 T cell receptor beta chains from a single sample sequenced in a study of blood T cell repertoires in COVID-19 (dated by TCRdb to the early 2020s). Library preparation employed the immunoSEQ multiplex PCR assay. The table was pulled from immuneACCESS by TCRdb, which kept in-frame rearrangements only. Such tables lose some clones; where checked, under half of the loss comes from unresolved V genes, and the rest has no known cause. This sample has 400,000 to 450,000 clones in its table, and 75% to 90% of those were observed once. The ten largest clones represent 1.1% of the sample. Sequenced sample: PBMCs or T cells enriched from blood (not recorded which). These receptors were obtained from a young man who had recovered from COVID-19.

The chain joins TRBV29-1 to TRBJ2-7, with 12 bases matching TRBD2. V lost 4 bases, J lost 2 bases, and 6 bases stayed unmatched. Germline CDR1 is SQVTM and CDR2 is ANQGSEA. The CDR3 has 15 residues. Here the CDR3 reads CSVGASGRATYEQYF. The CDR3 DNA reads as TGCAGCGTTGGAGCTAGCGGGAGGGCCACCTACGAGCAGTACTTC.

The chain has TRBV11-2 and TRBJ2-2, with TRBD1 as a possible D gene (6 bases). The CDR3 runs 16 residues. Germline V lookup: CDR1 SGHAT, CDR2 FQNNGV. The V gene lost 1 base and the J gene lost 0 bases, with 9 bases spanning the gap. For the CDR3, the DNA is TGTGCCAGCAGCTTAGTAGCAGGGGCGAACACCGGGGAGCTGTTTTTT. Its translation is CASSLVAGANTGELFF. Filled out from reference TRBV11-2 and TRBJ2-2, the complete variable domain reads EAGVAQSPRYKIIEKRQSVAFWCNPISGHATLYWYQQILGQGPKLLIQFQNNGVVDDSQLPKDRFSAERLKGVDSTLKIQPAKLEDSAVYLCASSLVAGANTGELFFGEGSRLTVL.

The V call is TRBV23-1, the J call TRBJ1-6; the D gene is possibly TRBD1 (5 bases). TRBV23-1 is classed as an ORF, of uncertain function. There are 15 residues in the CDR3. With 4 bases removed from V and 6 bases from J, the gap between germline ends came to 13 bases. The CDR3 bases are TGCGCCAGCAGTCGCGCAGGGTACATTAATTCACCCCTCCACTTT. Translated, it gives CASSRAGYINSPLHF.

The chain is built from TRBV6-5 and TRBJ2-5; 7 bases fit TRBD2. The CDR3 consists of 16 residues. From germline, CDR1 is MNHEY and CDR2 SVGAGI. After removal of 0 bases from V and 1 base from J, the junction contained 5 bases not matched to a gene. For the CDR3, the DNA is TGTGCCAGCAGTTACTCGAGCGGGGAGGGCCAAGAGACCCAGTACTTC. Protein: CASSYSSGEGQETQYF.

The V call is TRBV30, the J call TRBJ2-1; 11 bases line up with TRBD2. This CDR3 has 13 residues. Germline V CDR1 and CDR2: GTSNPN, SVGIG (reference sequence). The chain's CDR3 is CASTSGSLNEQFF. Written as DNA, the CDR3 is TGTGCGTCTACTAGCGGGAGCCTCAATGAGCAGTTCTTC.

The chain joins TRBV7-9 to TRBJ2-5, with D possibly matching TRBD1 (6 bases). This CDR3 is 16 amino acids long. From germline, CDR1 is SEHNR and CDR2 FQNEAQ (reference sequence). The V and J ends lost 5 bases and 2 bases respectively, with 18 bases between them. The CDR3 spells CASSEEIRGRQETQYF. The CDR3, as DNA: TGTGCCAGCAGCGAAGAAATCAGGGGTAGGCAAGAGACCCAGTACTTC.

This chain joins TRBV30 and TRBJ2-1; 8 bases are shared with TRBD2. Germline-derived CDR1 and CDR2 are GTSNPN and SVGIG (reference sequence). This CDR3 contains 14 residues. After removal of 3 bases from V and 2 bases from J, the junction contained 3 bases not matched to a gene. CDR3 in amino acids: CAWSYSGTYNEQFF. The DNA of the CDR3 is TGTGCCTGGAGCTATAGCGGGACCTACAATGAGCAGTTCTTC.

This chain connects TRBV4-1 to TRBJ2-1, with a tentative D call TRBD1 (5 bases). CDR3 length equals 14 residues. V lost 0 bases, J lost 3 bases, and 6 bases lay in between. Germline V lookup: CDR1 MGHRA, CDR2 YSYEKL. The CDR3 DNA is TGCGCCAGCAGCCAAGAGACAGTCTACAATGAGCAGTTCTTC. This encodes CASSQETVYNEQFF.

The V and J genes are TRBV11-2 and TRBJ1-5; 8 nucleotides line up with TRBD1. V gave up 1 base and J gave up 6 bases; unmatched junction bases: 11. The CDR3 extends over 17 amino acids. Germline V gene sequence: CDR1 SGHAT, CDR2 FQNNGV. The CDR3 is CASSLGTGTGSSQPQHF. The DNA for the CDR3 is TGTGCCAGCAGCTTAGGGACCGGGACAGGTAGTAGTCAGCCCCAGCATTTT.

The chain joins TRBV15 to TRBJ1-5; the D is unclear. The CDR3 extends over 14 amino acids. Germline V gene sequence: CDR1 LNHNV, CDR2 YYDKDF (reference sequence). Trimming left V 3 bases short and J 1 base short, with 7 bases between. The CDR3 loop reads CATSSGGSNQPQHF. CDR3 DNA: TGTGCCACCAGCAGTGGAGGAAGCAATCAGCCCCAGCATTTT.

The V gene is TRBV28, the J gene TRBJ1-4, with D possibly matching TRBD1 (5 bases). The CDR3 extends over 16 amino acids. Trimming stripped 6 bases from V and 0 bases from J, with 14 bases between. CDR1 and CDR2 from the germline V gene are MDHEN and SYDVKM. The CDR3 DNA is TGTGCCAGCAGCTCGCAGGGCGGTGCAACTAATGAAAAACTGTTTTTT. It codes for CASSSQGGATNEKLFF. The entire variable domain, with the rest obtained from reference TRBV28 and TRBJ1-4, is as follows: DVKVTQSSRYLVKRTGEKVFLECVQDMDHENMFWYRQDPGLGLRLIYFSYDVKMKEKGDIPEGYSVSREKKERFSLILESASTNQTSMYLCASSSQGGATNEKLFFGSGTQLSVL.

V usage is TRBV5-6 and J usage is TRBJ2-7; D might be TRBD2 (5 bases). Trimming shortened V by 4 bases and J by 2 bases, and 25 bases separated the two germline ends. Per germline, CDR1 SGHDT and CDR2 YYEEEE. CDR3 length: 18 residues. The CDR3 loop is CASSPWTGLWAVTYEQYF. CDR3 nucleotide sequence: TGTGCCAGCAGCCCCTGGACGGGGTTGTGGGCGGTAACCTACGAGCAGTACTTC. The whole variable domain, remainder taken from reference TRBV5-6 and TRBJ2-7, is DAGVTQSPTHLIKTRGQQVTLRCSPKSGHDTVSWYQQALGQGPQFIFQYYEEEERQRGNFPDRFSGHQFPNYSSELNVNALLLGDSALYLCASSPWTGLWAVTYEQYFGPGTRLTVT.

The CDR3 DNA follows: TGTGCCACCAGGGAGGGCCCATACAATGAGCAGTTCTTC. Its translation is CATREGPYNEQFF. The chain carries TRBV6-5 and TRBJ2-1; 7 bases align to TRBD2. The V segment lost 10 bases and the J segment 4 bases; nucleotides outside the gene matches: 7. The germline CDR1 and CDR2 sequences are MNHEY and SVGAGI. The CDR3 is 13 residues long.

The chain employs TRBV5-1 and TRBJ2-2, with unresolved D. The germline gives CDR1 SGHRS, CDR2 YFSETQ. Trimming took 0 bases from V and 4 from J, leaving 10 bases between them. The CDR3 extends over 15 amino acids. CDR3 nucleotides: TGCGCCAGCAGCTTGGTACCAGCGACCACCGGGGAGCTGTTTTTT. Amino acids: CASSLVPATTGELFF.

This sequence joins TRBV19 and TRBJ2-1; 9 bases are a match to TRBD2. V shed 3 bases, J shed 9 bases, and the junction held 9 bases outside the gene matches. Germline-derived CDR1 and CDR2 are LNHDA and SQIVND (reference sequence). This CDR3 spans 15 amino acids. In nucleotides, the CDR3 is TGTGCCAGTAGTATGGGGCGGGAGGGATTAGGTGAGCAGTTCTTC. This encodes CASSMGREGLGEQFF.

The J gene is TRBJ2-2, the V gene TRBV5-6; 7 bases are shared with TRBD1. The germline gives CDR1 SGHDT, CDR2 YYEEEE. The V segment lost 5 bases and the J segment 7 bases; nucleotides outside the gene matches: 5. The CDR3 runs to 13 residues. CDR3 in DNA: TGTGCCAGCAGTCTACAGGGGTACGGGGAGCTGTTTTTT. This translates into CASSLQGYGELFF.

The J gene is TRBJ2-5, the V gene TRBV19, with TRBD1 matching over 8 bases. The germline CDR1 and CDR2 sequences are LNHDA and SQIVND (reference sequence). V shed 4 bases, J shed 2 bases, and the junction held 3 bases outside the gene matches. The length of the CDR3 is 14 residues. In DNA form, the CDR3 reads TGTGCCAGTAGTAGTGGACAGGGTCAAGAGACCCAGTACTTC. Amino acids: CASSSGQGQETQYF. The full variable domain, with the rest looked up from reference TRBV19 and TRBJ2-5, is DGGITQSPKYLFRKEGQNVTLSCEQNLNHDAMYWYRQDPGQGLRLIYYSQIVNDFQKGDIAEGYSVSREKKESFPLTVTSAQKNPTAFYLCASSSGQGQETQYFGPGTRLLVL.

In DNA form, the CDR3 reads TGTGCCACCAGTAAGGGACAGGGATCTTCTGGGGCCAACGTCCTGACTTTC. As protein: CATSKGQGSSGANVLTF. This sequence joins TRBV24-1 and TRBJ2-6; 9 bases line up with TRBD1. The CDR3 totals 17 residues. Germline values: CDR1 KGHDR, CDR2 SFDVKD. V lost 6 bases to trimming and J lost 1 base; unmatched junction nucleotides: 6.

As concerns this clone: Other DNA sequences within the sample encode an identical CDR3. V is TRBV2 and J is TRBJ2-1; D gene unclear. Trimming took 4 bases from V and 4 from J, leaving 8 bases between them. From germline, CDR1 is SNHLY and CDR2 FYNNEI. The CDR3 runs to 13 residues. The DNA of the CDR3 is TGTGCCAGCAGTGCTGACTCTTACAATGAGCAGTTCTTC. Encoded protein: CASSADSYNEQFF.

This clone showed up just once. The chain employs TRBV7-2 and TRBJ2-1; 11 bases are shared with TRBD2. CDR1 is SGHTA, CDR2 FQGNSA, per germline. The CDR3 length is 13 residues. Unmatched junction bases numbered 2, after V lost 3 bases and J lost 10 bases. The CDR3 region is CASSFSSGREQFF. The DNA for the CDR3 is TGTGCCAGCAGCTTTTCTAGCGGGAGGGAGCAGTTCTTC.

CDR3 amino acids: CATLGLAGADTQYF. The CDR3 bases are TGTGCCACCCTAGGGCTAGCGGGAGCAGATACGCAGTATTTT. The chain links TRBV24-1 to TRBJ2-3, with TRBD2 identical over 10 bases. From germline, CDR1 is KGHDR and CDR2 SFDVKD. The CDR3 contains 14 residues. V lost 9 bases and J lost 4; bases outside the gene matches: 6.

The chain couples TRBV10-1 to TRBJ1-6; D is possibly TRBD1 (5 bases). The germline CDR1 and CDR2 sequences are WNHNN and SYGVQD (reference sequence). CDR3 size: 16 residues. Trimming stripped 5 bases from V and 11 bases from J, with 22 bases between. The CDR3 bases are TGCGCCAGCAGTCTATCCATCGGGGGGTTGAGAGCACCCCTCCACTTT. Translating gives CASSLSIGGLRAPLHF.